This entry lists 4 T cell receptor beta chains sequenced from one sample in a study of OX40 agonist ivuxolimab in advanced cancers. Libraries were built with the immunoSEQ multiplex PCR assay. The source is immuneACCESS, and TCRdb retained only in-frame sequences with V and J called. Part of the clones is not carried over; for the studies checked, unresolved V genes explain less than half of this, and the remainder is unexplained. The sample table contains about 81,000 clones; only one count was recorded for about 86% of them. 6% to 8% of the sample comes from the top ten. The sequences come from CD4+ or CD8+ T cells sorted from blood, collected in a trial of the OX40 agonist ivuxolimab. All receptors derive from an adult with an advanced solid tumor such as melanoma, head and neck, liver or kidney cancer.

V and J are TRBV5-6 and TRBJ1-5; the D gene is possibly TRBD1 (6 bases). Gene TRBJ2-3 matches the end of the DNA better, so the J call may be wrong. The CDR3 has 14 amino acids. Per germline, CDR1 SGHDT and CDR2 YYEEEE. CDR3 loop: CASSFGQFNQPQYF. In DNA form, the CDR3 reads TGTGCCAGCAGCTTCGGACAGTTCAATCAGCCCCAGTATTTT.

The chain carries TRBV29-1 and TRBJ2-2; D may be TRBD1 (5 bases). CDR1 and CDR2 from the germline V gene are SQVTM and ANQGSEA. The CDR3 runs 14 residues. The ends were cut back, 1 base at V and 0 bases at J, with 6 bases in the middle. This CDR3 is CSVEARANTGELFF. The DNA of the CDR3 is TGCAGCGTTGAAGCCAGGGCGAACACCGGGGAGCTGTTTTTT.

In nucleotides, the CDR3 is TGTGCCAGCAGCCCGCTCGGGCAGGGGAACACCGGGGAGCTGTTTTTT. Its protein product is CASSPLGQGNTGELFF. The chain is built from TRBV14 and TRBJ2-2, with D possibly matching TRBD1 (5 bases). This CDR3 region has 16 residues. Germline loops: CDR1 SGHDN, CDR2 FVKESK. V lost 4 bases to trimming and J lost 1 base, with 13 bases between them. Looking up the rest from reference TRBV14 and TRBJ2-2 gives the full variable domain: EAGVTQFPSHSVIEKGQTVTLRCDPISGHDNLYWYRRVMGKEIKFLLHFVKESKQDESGMPNNRFLAERTGGTYSTLKVQPAELEDSGVYFCASSPLGQGNTGELFFGEGSRLTVL.

V usage is TRBV28 and J usage is TRBJ1-4; D remains ambiguous. Deletions cut 5 bases from V and 0 bases from J, with 10 bases between. The CDR3 runs to 15 residues. Germline values: CDR1 MDHEN, CDR2 SYDVKM. The CDR3 nucleotides are TGTGCCAGCAGTGGCGTCTCTGCAACTAATGAAAAACTGTTTTTT. It yields the protein CASSGVSATNEKLFF.